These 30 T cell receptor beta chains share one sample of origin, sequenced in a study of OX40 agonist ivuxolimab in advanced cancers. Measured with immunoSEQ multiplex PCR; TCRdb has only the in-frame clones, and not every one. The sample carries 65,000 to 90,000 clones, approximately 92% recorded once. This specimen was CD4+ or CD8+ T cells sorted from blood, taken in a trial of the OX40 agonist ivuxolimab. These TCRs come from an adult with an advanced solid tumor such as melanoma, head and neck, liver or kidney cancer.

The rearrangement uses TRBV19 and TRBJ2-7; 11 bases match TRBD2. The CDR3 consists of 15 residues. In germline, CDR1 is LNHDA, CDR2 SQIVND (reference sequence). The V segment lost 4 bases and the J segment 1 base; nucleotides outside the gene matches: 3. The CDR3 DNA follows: TGTGCCAGTAGTACCGGGACTAGCGGATCCTACGAGCAGTACTTC. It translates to CASSTGTSGSYEQYF.

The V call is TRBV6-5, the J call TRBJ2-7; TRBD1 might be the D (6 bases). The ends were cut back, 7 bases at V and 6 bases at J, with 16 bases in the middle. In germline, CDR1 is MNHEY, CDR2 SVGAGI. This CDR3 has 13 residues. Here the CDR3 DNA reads TGTGCCAGCACCCTGACAGGTTCGGGCGAGCAGTACTTC. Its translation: CASTLTGSGEQYF.

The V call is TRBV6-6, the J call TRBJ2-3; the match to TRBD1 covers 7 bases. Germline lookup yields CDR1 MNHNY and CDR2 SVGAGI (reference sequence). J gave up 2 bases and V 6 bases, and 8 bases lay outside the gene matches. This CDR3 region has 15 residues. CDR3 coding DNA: TGTGCCAGCAGCCGAGGGGGCTCGGACACAGATACGCAGTATTTT. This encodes CASSRGGSDTDTQYF.

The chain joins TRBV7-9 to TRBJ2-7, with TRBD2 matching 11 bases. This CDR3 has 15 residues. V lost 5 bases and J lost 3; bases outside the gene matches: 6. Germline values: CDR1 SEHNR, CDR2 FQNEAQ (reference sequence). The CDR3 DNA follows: TGTGCCAGCAGCCCAGGACTAGCGGGTGGCTACGAGCAGTACTTC. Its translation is CASSPGLAGGYEQYF.

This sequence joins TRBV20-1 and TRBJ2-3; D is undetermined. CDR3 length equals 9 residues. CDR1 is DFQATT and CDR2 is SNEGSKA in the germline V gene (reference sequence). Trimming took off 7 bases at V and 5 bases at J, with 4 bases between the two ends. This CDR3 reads CSDGDTQYF. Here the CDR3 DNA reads TGCAGTGATGGAGATACGCAGTATTTT.

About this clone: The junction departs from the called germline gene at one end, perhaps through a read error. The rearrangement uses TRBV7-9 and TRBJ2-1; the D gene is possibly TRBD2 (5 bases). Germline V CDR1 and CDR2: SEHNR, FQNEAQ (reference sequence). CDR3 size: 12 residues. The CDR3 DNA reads TGTGCCAGCAGCCCAAGCGGCTCAGTTGGGCTCTTC. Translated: CASSPSGSVGLF.

The CDR3 is CAISDVGNQPQHF. The CDR3 bases are TGTGCCATCAGTGACGTGGGGAATCAGCCCCAGCATTTT. The gene calls are TRBV10-3 and TRBJ1-5; D not resolved. This CDR3 has 13 residues. Trimming took off 3 bases at V and 4 bases at J, with 7 bases between the two ends. The germline gives CDR1 ENHRY, CDR2 SYGVKD.

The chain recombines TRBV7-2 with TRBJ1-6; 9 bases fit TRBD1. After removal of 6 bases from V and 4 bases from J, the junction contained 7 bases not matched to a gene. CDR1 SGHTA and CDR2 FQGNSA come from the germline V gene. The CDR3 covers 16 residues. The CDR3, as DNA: TGTGCCAGCAGACTATCCGGGACAGGGTATAATTCACCCCTCCACTTT. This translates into CASRLSGTGYNSPLHF. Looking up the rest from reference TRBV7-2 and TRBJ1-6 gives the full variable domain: GAGVSQSPSNKVTEKGKDVELRCDPISGHTALYWYRQSLGQGLEFLIYFQGNSAPDKSGLPSDRFSAERTGGSVSTLTIQRTQQEDSAVYLCASRLSGTGYNSPLHFGNGTRLTVT.

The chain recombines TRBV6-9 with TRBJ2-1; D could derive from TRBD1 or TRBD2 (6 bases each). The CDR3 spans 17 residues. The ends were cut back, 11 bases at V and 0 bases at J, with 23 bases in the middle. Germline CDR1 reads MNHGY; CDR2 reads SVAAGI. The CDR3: CAARGPGRKSSYNEQFF. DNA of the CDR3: TGTGCCGCCCGGGGGCCCGGACGGAAAAGCTCCTACAATGAGCAGTTCTTC.

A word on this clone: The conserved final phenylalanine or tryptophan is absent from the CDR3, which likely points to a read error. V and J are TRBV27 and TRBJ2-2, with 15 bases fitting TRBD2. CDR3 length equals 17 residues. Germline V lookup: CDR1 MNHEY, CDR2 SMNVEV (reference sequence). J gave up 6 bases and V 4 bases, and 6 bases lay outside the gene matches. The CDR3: CASSSQRTSGRAGELFL. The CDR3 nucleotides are TGTGCCAGCAGTTCTCAACGGACTAGCGGGAGGGCCGGGGAGCTGTTTCTT.

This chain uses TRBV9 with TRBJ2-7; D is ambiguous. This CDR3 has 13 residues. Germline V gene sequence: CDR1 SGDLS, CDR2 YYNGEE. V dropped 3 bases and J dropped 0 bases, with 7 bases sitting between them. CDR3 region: CASSALGSYEQYF. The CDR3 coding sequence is TGTGCCAGCAGCGCTTTGGGCTCCTACGAGCAGTACTTC.

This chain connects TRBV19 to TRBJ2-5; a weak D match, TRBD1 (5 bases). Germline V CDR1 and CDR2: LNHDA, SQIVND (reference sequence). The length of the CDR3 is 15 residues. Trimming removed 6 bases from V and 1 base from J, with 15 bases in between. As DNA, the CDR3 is TGTGCCAGTAGGGCACTGGAAGGGGCCCAAGAGACCCAGTACTTC. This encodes CASRALEGAQETQYF.

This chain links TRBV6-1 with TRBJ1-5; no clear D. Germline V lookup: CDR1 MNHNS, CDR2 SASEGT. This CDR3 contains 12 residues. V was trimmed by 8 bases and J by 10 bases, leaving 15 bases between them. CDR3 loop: CASAGPEGPQHF. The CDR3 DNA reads TGTGCCAGCGCCGGGCCCGAGGGTCCCCAGCATTTT.

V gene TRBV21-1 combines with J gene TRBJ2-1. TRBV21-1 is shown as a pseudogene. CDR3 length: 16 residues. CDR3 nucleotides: TGTGCCAGCAGCAACCTTGGACGGAGCTCCTACAATGAGCAGTTCTTC. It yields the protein CASSNLGRSSYNEQFF.

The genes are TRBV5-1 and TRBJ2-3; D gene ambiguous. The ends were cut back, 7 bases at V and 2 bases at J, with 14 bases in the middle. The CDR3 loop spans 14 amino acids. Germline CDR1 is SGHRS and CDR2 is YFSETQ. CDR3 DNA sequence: TGCGCCAGCGGAATCCGGGCGAACACAGATACGCAGTATTTT. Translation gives CASGIRANTDTQYF. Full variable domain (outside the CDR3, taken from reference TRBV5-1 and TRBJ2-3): KAGVTQTPRYLIKTRGQQVTLSCSPISGHRSVSWYQQTPGQGLQFLFEYFSETQRNKGNFPGRFSGRQFSNSRSEMNVSTLELGDSALYLCASGIRANTDTQYFGPGTRLTVL.

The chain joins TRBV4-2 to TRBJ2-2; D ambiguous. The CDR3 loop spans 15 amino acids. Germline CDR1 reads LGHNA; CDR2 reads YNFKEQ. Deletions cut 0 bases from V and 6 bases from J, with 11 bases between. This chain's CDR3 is CASSQDDEGPGELFF. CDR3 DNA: TGTGCCAGCAGCCAAGATGATGAAGGGCCCGGGGAGCTGTTTTTT.

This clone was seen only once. The CDR3 nucleotides are TGTGCCAGCGACAGGCGCAAAGAGACCCAGTACTTC. Its translation: CASDRRKETQYF. V and J are TRBV27 and TRBJ2-5; maybe TRBD1 (6 bases). Trimming shortened V by 8 bases and J by 3 bases, and 10 bases separated the two germline ends. There are 12 residues in the CDR3. Germline loops: CDR1 MNHEY, CDR2 SMNVEV (reference sequence).

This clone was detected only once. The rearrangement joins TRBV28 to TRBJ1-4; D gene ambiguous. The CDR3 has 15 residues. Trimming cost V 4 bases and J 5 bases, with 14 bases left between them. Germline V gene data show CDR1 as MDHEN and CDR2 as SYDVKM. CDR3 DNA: TGTGCCAGCAGTTCTTTCGGAAACTCGAATGAAAAACTGTTTTTT. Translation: CASSSFGNSNEKLFF.

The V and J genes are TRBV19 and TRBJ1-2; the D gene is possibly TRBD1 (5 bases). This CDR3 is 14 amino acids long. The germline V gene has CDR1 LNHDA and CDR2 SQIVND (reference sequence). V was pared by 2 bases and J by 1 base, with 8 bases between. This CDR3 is CASSINRFNYGYTF. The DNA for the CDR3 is TGTGCCAGTAGTATAAACAGGTTTAACTATGGCTACACCTTC.

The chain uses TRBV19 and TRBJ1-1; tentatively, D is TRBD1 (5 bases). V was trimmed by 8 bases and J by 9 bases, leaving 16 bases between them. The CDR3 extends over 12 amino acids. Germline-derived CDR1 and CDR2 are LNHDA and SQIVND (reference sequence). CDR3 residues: CASRQRSGQAFF. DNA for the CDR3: TGTGCCAGTCGACAGAGGTCCGGGCAAGCTTTCTTT.

The CDR3 nucleotides read TGTGCCAGCAGTGAAGCTGACCTGAGGGAGACCCAGTACTTC. This sequence encodes CASSEADLRETQYF. The gene calls are TRBV6-1 and TRBJ2-5; D not resolved. The CDR3 is made up of 14 amino acids. Between the trimmed V and J ends, which lost 0 bases and 5 bases, there was a span of 10 bases. Germline V gives CDR1 MNHNS, CDR2 SASEGT.

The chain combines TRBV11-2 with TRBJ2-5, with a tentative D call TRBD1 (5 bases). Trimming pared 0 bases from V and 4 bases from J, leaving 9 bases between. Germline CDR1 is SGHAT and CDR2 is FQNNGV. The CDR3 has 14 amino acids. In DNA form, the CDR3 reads TGTGCCAGCAGCTTAGACAGAACAGGAGAGACCCAGTACTTC. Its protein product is CASSLDRTGETQYF.

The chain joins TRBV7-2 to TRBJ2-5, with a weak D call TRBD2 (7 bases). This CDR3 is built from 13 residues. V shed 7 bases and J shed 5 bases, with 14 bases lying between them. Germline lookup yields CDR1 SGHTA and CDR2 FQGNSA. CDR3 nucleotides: TGTGCCAGCACCGAGGGGGGGGCCGAGACCCAGTACTTC. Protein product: CASTEGGAETQYF. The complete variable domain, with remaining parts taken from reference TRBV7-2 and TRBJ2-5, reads GAGVSQSPSNKVTEKGKDVELRCDPISGHTALYWYRQSLGQGLEFLIYFQGNSAPDKSGLPSDRFSAERTGGSVSTLTIQRTQQEDSAVYLCASTEGGAETQYFGPGTRLLVL.

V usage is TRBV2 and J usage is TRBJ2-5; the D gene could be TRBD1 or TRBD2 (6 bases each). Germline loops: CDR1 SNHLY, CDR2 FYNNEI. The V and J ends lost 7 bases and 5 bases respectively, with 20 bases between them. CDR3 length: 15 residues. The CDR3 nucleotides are TGTGCCAGCATGAAGGGTAGGGGGAGGATGGAGACCCAGTACTTC. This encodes CASMKGRGRMETQYF.

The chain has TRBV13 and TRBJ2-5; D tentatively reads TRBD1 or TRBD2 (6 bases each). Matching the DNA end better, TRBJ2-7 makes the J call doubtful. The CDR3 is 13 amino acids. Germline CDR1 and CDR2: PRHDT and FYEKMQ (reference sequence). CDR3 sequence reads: CASSPLRGVEQYF. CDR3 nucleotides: TGTGCCAGCAGCCCACTGAGGGGGGTCGAGCAGTACTTC.

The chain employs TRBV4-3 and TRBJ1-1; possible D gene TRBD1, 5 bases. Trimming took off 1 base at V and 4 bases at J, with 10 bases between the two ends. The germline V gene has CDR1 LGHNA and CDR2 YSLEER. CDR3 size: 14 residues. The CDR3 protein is CASSQVNQGTEAFF. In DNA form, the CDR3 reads TGCGCCAGCAGCCAAGTCAACCAGGGCACTGAAGCTTTCTTT.

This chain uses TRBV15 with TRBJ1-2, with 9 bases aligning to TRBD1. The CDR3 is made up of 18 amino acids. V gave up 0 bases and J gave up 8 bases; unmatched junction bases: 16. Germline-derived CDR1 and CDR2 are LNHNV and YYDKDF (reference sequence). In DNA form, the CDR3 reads TGTGCCACCAGCAGAGATGGCACCCTTACGACAGGGGGGATCGGCTACACCTTC. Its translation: CATSRDGTLTTGGIGYTF.

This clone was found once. CDR3 loop: CASSLLSGGYSNQPQHF. CDR3 bases: TGTGCCAGCAGTTTATTGTCAGGGGGGTATAGCAATCAGCCCCAGCATTTT. This rearrangement joins TRBV28 to TRBJ1-5; 7 bases agree with TRBD1. The V and J ends lost 1 base and 0 bases, in that order; junction bases with no gene match: 6. The CDR3 length is 17 residues. Germline V gene sequence: CDR1 MDHEN, CDR2 SYDVKM.

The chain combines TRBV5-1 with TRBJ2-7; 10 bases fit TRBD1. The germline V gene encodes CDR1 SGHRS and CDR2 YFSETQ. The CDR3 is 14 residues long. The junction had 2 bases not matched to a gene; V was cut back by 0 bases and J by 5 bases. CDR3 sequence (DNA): TGCGCCAGCAGCTTGGCCGGGACAGGGGACGAGCAGTACTTC. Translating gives CASSLAGTGDEQYF.

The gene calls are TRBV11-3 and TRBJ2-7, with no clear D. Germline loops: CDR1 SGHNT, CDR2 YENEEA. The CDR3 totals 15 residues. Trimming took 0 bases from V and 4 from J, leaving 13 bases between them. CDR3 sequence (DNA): TGTGCCAGCAGCTTAGAGTCGGATGTGCTATACGAGCAGTACTTC. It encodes CASSLESDVLYEQYF.